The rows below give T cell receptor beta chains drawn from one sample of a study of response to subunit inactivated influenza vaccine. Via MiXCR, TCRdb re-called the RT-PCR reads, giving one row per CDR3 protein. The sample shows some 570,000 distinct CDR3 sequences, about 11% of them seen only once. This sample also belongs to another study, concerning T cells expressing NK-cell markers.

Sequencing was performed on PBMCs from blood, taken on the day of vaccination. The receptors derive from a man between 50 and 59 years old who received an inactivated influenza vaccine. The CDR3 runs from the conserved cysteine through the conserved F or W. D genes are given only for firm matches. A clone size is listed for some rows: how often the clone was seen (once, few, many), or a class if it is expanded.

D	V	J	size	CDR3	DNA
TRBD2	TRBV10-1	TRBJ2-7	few	CASSESIAGIYEQYF	TGCGCCAGCAGTGAGTCGATAGCGGGGATCTACGAGCAGTACTTC
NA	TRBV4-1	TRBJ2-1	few	CASSQLGHGSNFF	TGCGCCAGCAGCCAATTGGGTCATGGTTCCAATTTCTTC
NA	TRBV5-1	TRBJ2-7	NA	CASSFPDRYEQYF	TGCGCCAGCAGCTTCCCGGACCGCTACGAGCAGTACTTC
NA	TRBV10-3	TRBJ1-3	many	CAIRTRENTIYF	TGTGCCATCAGGACGAGAGAAAACACCATATATTTT
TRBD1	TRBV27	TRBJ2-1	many	CASMSWDSVAYEQFF	TGTGCCAGCATGTCATGGGACAGCGTTGCCTATGAGCAGTTCTTC
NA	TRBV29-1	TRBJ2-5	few	CSVEEYVRETQYF	TGCAGCGTTGAAGAATACGTTCGGGAGACCCAGTACTTC
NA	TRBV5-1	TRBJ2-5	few	CASSLALTRRKETQYF	TGCGCCAGCAGCTTGGCCCTCACTAGGAGGAAAGAGACCCAGTACTTC
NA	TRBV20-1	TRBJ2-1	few	CSAGRQGLASEQFF	TGCAGTGCTGGACGACAGGGTCTAGCGAGTGAGCAGTTCTTC
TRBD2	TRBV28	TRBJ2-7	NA	CASSSGSGGLAGSYEQYF	TGTGCCAGCAGTTCGGGGAGTGGGGGACTAGCGGGGAGCTACGAGCAGTACTTC
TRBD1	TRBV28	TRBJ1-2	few	CASSLLGDSIYGYTF	TGTGCCAGCAGTTTATTGGGGGACAGTATCTATGGCTACACCTTC
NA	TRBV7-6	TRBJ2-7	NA	CASSLNPGLEQYF	TGTGCCAGCAGCTTAAATCCGGGGCTCGAGCAGTACTTC
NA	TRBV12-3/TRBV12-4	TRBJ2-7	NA	CASSNRRGADEQYF	TGTGCCAGCAGTAACAGGAGGGGGGCTGACGAGCAGTACTTC
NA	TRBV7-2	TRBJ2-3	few	CASSLYRSGGGDTQYF	TGTGCCAGCAGCTTGTACCGGTCAGGGGGAGGAGATACGCAGTATTTT
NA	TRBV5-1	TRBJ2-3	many	CASLGTTDTQYF	TGCGCCAGCCTCGGAACCACAGATACGCAGTATTTT
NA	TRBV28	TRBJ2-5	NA	CASSFQFAETQYF	TGTGCCAGCAGTTTCCAGTTCGCGGAGACCCAGTACTTC
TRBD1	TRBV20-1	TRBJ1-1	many	CSATGGMNTEAFF	TGCAGTGCCACAGGGGGGATGAACACTGAAGCTTTCTTT
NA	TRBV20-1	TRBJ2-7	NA	CSASVRGGTYEQYF	TGCAGTGCTAGCGTCCGAGGGGGGACTTACGAGCAGTACTTC
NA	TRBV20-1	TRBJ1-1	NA	CSARRGSHMNTEAFF	TGCAGTGCTAGACGGGGGTCCCACATGAACACTGAAGCTTTCTTT
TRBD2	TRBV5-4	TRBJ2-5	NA	CASSAIGLAGVETQYF	TGTGCCAGCAGCGCTATCGGACTAGCGGGAGTGGAGACCCAGTACTTC
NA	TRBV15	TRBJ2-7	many	CATSSVRQNYEQYF	TGTGCCACCAGCAGCGTAAGACAGAACTACGAGCAGTACTTC
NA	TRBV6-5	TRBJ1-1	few	CASSYSIMNTEAFF	TGTGCCAGCAGTTACTCGATTATGAACACTGAAGCTTTCTTT
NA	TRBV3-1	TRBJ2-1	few	CASSPGTSSSYNEQFF	TGTGCCAGCAGCCCCGGGACATCGAGCTCCTACAATGAGCAGTTCTTC
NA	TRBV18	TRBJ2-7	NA	CASSPSGYHEQYF	TGTGCCAGCTCACCGTCAGGGTACCACGAGCAGTACTTC
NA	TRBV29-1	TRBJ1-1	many	CSVGRDAEAFF	TGCAGCGTAGGCAGGGACGCTGAAGCTTTCTTT
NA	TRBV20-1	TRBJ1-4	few	CSYREMSEKLFF	TGCAGTTACAGGGAGATGTCTGAAAAACTGTTTTTT
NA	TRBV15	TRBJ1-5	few	CATSRDQGGNQPQHF	TGTGCCACCAGCAGAGATCAAGGTGGCAATCAGCCCCAGCATTTT
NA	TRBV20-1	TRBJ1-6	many	CSARDLSPLHF	TGCAGTGCTAGAGATCTATCACCCCTCCACTTT
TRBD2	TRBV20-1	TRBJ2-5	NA	CSAKGAGRYQETQYF	TGCAGTGCTAAGGGAGCGGGGAGGTACCAAGAGACCCAGTACTTC
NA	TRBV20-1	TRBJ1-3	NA	CSARTGIGGNTIYF	TGCAGTGCTAGAACCGGGATAGGTGGAAACACCATATATTTT
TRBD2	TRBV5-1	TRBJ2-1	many	CASSPGGLGENNEQFF	TGCGCCAGCAGCCCTGGAGGACTAGGAGAAAACAATGAGCAGTTCTTC
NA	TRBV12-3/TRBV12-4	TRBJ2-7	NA	CASSETGVIYEQYF	TGTGCCAGCAGTGAGACAGGAGTAATCTACGAGCAGTACTTC
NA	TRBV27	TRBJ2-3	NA	CASSLSRPEDTQYF	TGTGCCAGCAGTTTATCCAGGCCGGAGGATACGCAGTATTTT
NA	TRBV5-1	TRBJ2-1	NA	CASSPFENRGVYNEQFF	TGCGCCAGCAGCCCGTTCGAGAATCGAGGGGTCTACAATGAGCAGTTCTTC
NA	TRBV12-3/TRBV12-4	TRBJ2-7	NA	CASSLRLDEQYF	TGTGCCAGCAGTCTCAGGCTTGACGAGCAGTACTTC
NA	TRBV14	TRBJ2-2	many	CASSQDSSPGYTGELFF	TGTGCCAGCAGCCAAGATTCTTCACCGGGGTACACCGGGGAGCTGTTTTTT
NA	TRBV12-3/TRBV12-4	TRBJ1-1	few	CASRGDGGEAFF	TGTGCCAGCAGGGGGGACGGCGGGGAAGCTTTCTTT
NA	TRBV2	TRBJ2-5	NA	CASSAPRVETQYF	TGTGCCAGCAGTGCGCCCAGAGTGGAGACCCAGTACTTC
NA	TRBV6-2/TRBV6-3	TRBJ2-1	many	CASSSFSPDLYNEQFF	TGTGCCAGCAGTTCCTTCTCCCCTGATCTTTACAATGAGCAGTTCTTC
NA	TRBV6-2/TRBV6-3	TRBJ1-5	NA	CASSLEMGGQPQHF	TGTGCCAGCAGCCTGGAGATGGGGGGCCAGCCCCAGCATTTT
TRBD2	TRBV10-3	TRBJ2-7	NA	CAISGTSGSVVQYF	TGTGCCATCAGTGGTACTAGCGGGAGTGTCGTGCAGTACTTC
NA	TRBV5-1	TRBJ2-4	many	CASSLGGANKNIQYF	TGCGCCAGCAGCTTGGGAGGGGCGAACAAAAACATTCAGTACTTC
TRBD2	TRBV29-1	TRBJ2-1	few	CSVEAGTSGRSEQFF	TGCAGCGTTGAAGCCGGGACTAGCGGGAGAAGTGAGCAGTTCTTC
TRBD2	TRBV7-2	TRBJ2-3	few	CASSKLASGGVIDTQYF	TGTGCCAGCAGCAAACTAGCTAGCGGGGGGGTGATAGATACGCAGTATTTT
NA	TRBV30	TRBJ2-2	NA	CAWSGLYTGELFF	TGTGCCTGGAGTGGTCTATACACCGGGGAGCTGTTTTTT
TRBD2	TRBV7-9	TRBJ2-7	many	CASSPAGIAYEQYF	TGTGCCAGCAGCCCAGCGGGGATTGCCTACGAGCAGTACTTC
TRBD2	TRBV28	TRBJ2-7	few	CASSFGSVGAGYSYEQYF	TGTGCCAGCAGTTTTGGGTCGGTGGGAGCGGGATACTCCTACGAGCAGTACTTC
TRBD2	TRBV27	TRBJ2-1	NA	CASSLRQLAGMGNEQFF	TGTGCCAGCAGTTTACGACAACTAGCGGGGATGGGCAATGAGCAGTTCTTC
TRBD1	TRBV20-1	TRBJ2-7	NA	CCAKGAALKGTYEQYF	TGCTGTGCTAAGGGGGCAGCCCTTAAAGGAACCTACGAGCAGTACTTC
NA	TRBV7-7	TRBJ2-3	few	CASSKRGSSTDTQYF	TGTGCTAGCAGCAAACGGGGCTCTAGCACAGATACGCAGTATTTT
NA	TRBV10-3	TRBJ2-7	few	CATQRFGQWADEQYF	TGTGCCACCCAAAGGTTTGGGCAGTGGGCTGACGAGCAGTACTTC
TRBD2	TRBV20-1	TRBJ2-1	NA	CSARGGSFYNEQFF	TGCAGTGCTAGAGGCGGGAGTTTCTACAATGAGCAGTTCTTC
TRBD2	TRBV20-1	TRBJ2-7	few	CSAFGAGGPLEQYF	TGCAGTGCTTTCGGAGCGGGAGGGCCCCTCGAGCAGTACTTC
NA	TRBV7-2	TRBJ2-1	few	CASSLSRWGYNEQFF	TGTGCCAGCAGCTTATCCCGATGGGGATACAATGAGCAGTTCTTC
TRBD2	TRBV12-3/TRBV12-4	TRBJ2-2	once	CASSTTAGTSGRELFF	TGTGCCAGCAGTACCACAGCCGGGACTAGCGGGAGGGAGCTGTTTTTT
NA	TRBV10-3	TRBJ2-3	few	CAISAKAGADTQYF	TGTGCCATCAGTGCCAAGGCAGGGGCAGATACGCAGTATTTT
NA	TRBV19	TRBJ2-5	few	CASSNIRTQETQYF	TGTGCCAGTAGTAATATACGCACCCAAGAGACCCAGTACTTC
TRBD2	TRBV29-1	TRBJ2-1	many	CSAGLDPYNEQFF	TGCAGCGCTGGACTAGACCCCTACAATGAGCAGTTCTTC
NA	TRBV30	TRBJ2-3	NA	CAWDAGNLHLTDTQYF	TGTGCCTGGGATGCCGGGAACCTACACCTCACAGATACGCAGTATTTT
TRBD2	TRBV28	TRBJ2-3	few	CASSLSSGGRTDTQYF	TGTGCCAGCAGTCTATCTAGCGGGGGGCGCACAGATACGCAGTATTTT
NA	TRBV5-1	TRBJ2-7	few	CASSLQPAAGRGEQYF	TGCGCCAGCAGCTTGCAACCAGCCGCTGGTCGTGGAGAGCAGTACTTC